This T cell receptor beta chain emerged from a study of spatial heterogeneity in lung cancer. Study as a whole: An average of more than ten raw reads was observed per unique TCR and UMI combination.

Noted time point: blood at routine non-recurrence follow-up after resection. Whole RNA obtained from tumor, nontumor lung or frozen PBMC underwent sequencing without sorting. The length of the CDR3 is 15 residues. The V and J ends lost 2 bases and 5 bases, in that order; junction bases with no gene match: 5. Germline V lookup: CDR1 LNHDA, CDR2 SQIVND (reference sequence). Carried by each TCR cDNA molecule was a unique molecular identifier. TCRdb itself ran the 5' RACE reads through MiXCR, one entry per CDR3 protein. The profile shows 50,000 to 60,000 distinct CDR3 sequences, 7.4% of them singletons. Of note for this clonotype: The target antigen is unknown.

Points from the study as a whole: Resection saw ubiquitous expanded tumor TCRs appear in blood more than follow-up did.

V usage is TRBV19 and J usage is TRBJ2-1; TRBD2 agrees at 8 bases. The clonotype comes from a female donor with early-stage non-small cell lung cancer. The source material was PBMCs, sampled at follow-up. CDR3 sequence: CASSIFAGGNNEQFF. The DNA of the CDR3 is TGTGCCAGTAGTATATTTGCGGGGGGTAACAATGAGCAGTTCTTC.